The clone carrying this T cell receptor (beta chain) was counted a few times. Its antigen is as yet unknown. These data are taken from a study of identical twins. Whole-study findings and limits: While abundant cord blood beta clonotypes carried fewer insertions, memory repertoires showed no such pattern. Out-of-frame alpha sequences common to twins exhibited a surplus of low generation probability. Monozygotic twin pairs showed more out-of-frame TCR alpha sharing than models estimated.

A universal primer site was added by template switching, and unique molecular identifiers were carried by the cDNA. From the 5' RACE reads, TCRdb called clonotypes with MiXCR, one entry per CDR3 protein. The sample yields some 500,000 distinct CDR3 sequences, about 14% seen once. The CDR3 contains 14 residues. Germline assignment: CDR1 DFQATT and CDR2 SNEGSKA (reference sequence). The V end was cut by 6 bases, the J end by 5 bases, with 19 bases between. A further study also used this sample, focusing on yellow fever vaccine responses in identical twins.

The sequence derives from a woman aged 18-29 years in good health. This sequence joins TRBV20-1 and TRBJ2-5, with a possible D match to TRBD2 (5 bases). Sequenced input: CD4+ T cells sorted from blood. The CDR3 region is CSALRRPTEETQYF. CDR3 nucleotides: TGCAGTGCGTTGCGGAGGCCCACAGAGGAGACCCAGTACTTC.